This TCR beta chain originates from a study of blood T cell repertoires in COVID-19. Study as a whole: Collection of acute and convalescent COVID-19 samples took place in the United States, Italy and Spain. Sources were T cells, B-cell-depleted T cells, or PBMCs; the material itself was cDNA or gDNA.

The germline V and J ends were trimmed by 0 bases and 1 base, with 3 bases remaining between them. The CDR3 consists of 13 residues. The germline V gene has CDR1 MGHRA and CDR2 YSYEKL. Original data processing: It was from reference gene primer amplification that nucleated cell counts were estimated. Profiling relied on immunoSEQ multiplex PCR, and the TCRdb table lists in-frame clones only, not all of them. That table supplies the V and J calls and clone size; D and trimming were determined from the DNA. The top ten hold 0.95% of the sample, which has about 150,000 clones, about 91% seen once. Sequenced material: peripheral blood. The V call is TRBV4-1, the J call TRBJ1-1; D is ambiguous. This sequence was found in a woman between 50 and 59 years old with acute or convalescent COVID-19. CDR3 DNA sequence: TGCGCCAGCAGCCAAGACAGGAACACTGAAGCTTTCTTT. The encoded protein is CASSQDRNTEAFF.